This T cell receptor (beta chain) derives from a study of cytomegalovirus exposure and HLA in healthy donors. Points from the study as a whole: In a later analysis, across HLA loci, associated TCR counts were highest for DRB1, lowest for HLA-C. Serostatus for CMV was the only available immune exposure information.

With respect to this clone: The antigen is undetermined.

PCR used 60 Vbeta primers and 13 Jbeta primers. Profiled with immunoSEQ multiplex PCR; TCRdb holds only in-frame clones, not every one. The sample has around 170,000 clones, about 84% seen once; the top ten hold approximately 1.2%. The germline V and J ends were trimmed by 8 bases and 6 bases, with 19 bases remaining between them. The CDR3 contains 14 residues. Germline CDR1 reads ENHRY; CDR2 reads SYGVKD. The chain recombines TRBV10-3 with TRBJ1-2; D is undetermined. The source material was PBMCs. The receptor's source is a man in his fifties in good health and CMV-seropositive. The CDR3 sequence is CAIYGGRSVDGYTF. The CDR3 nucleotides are TGTGCCATCTATGGCGGCCGTTCAGTGGATGGCTACACCTTC.